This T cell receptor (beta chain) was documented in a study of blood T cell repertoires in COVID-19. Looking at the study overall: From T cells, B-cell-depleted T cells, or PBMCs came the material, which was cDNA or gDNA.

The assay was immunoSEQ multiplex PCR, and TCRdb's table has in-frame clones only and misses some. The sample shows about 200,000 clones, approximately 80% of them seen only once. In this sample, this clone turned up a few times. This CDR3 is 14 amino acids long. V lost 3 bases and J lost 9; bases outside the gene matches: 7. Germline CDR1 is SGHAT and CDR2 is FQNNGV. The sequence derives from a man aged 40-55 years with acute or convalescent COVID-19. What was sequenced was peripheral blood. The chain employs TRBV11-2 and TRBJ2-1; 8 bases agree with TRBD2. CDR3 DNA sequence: TGTGCCAGCAGCTTTGGACTAGCTTCGAGTGAGCAGTTCTTC. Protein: CASSFGLASSEQFF.